A single sample gave rise to the 16 T cell receptor beta chains below, sequenced in a study of T cell clonality in common variable immunodeficiency. The data were produced by immunoSEQ multiplex PCR, yet TCRdb's version contains in-frame clones alone and is incomplete. Listed for the sample are roughly 60,000 clones, none seen a single time. Sample: peripheral blood mononuclear cells. The receptors were sampled from a person between 18 and 69 years old in good health.

This clone has ten or more counts. The read falls 3 residues short of the CDR3 end, and the missing part is taken from the germline J gene. The V and J genes are TRBV28 and TRBJ2-7; TRBD1 matches at 7 bases. Germline-derived CDR1 and CDR2 are MDHEN and SYDVKM. This CDR3 is 13 amino acids long. V lost 3 bases to trimming and J lost 6 bases; unmatched junction nucleotides: 5. The CDR3: CASSFGTGVEQYF. The CDR3 bases that were read are TGTGCCAGCAGTTTCGGTACAGGGGTCGAG.

This clone was recorded many times. The read terminates 3 residues before the CDR3 end, so the remaining end is supplied by the germline J gene. The chain uses TRBV18 and TRBJ2-3; 7 bases map to TRBD2. After removal of 1 base from V and 4 bases from J, the junction contained 5 bases not matched to a gene. The CDR3 consists of 15 residues. The V gene's germline CDR1 is KGHSH and CDR2 LQKENI. The covered CDR3 bases are TGTGCCAGCTCACCACAAGGACTAGGATCAGATACG. This encodes CASSPQGLGSDT. The entire CDR3 sequence reads CASSPQGLGSDTQYF.

This clone was seen repeatedly, ten times or more. The junction departs from the called germline gene at one end, perhaps through a read error. With the read ending 3 residues before the CDR3 end, the germline J gene is used to fill in that end. This chain uses TRBV6-2 or TRBV6-3 with TRBJ2-7; D is perhaps TRBD1 (6 bases). Per germline, CDR1 MNHEY and CDR2 SVGEGT. The CDR3 consists of 15 residues. Incomplete CDR3 DNA: TGTGCCGGCAGTTATGGTGGGGGCGCGGTTTACGAG. Residues: CAGSYGGGAVYE. The entire CDR3 protein reads CAGSYGGGAVYEQYF.

This clone occurred many times. The read ends 3 residues early relative to the CDR3; the germline J gene fills the gap. The genes are TRBV2 and TRBJ2-5, with 10 bases lining up with TRBD1. The CDR3 has 15 residues. V lost 3 bases and J lost 2; bases outside the gene matches: 3. The V gene's germline CDR1 is SNHLY and CDR2 FYNNEI. The CDR3 loop reads CASSDRGQGQETQYF. CDR3 DNA (partial): TGTGCCAGCAGTGACCGGGGACAGGGGCAAGAGACC. Full variable domain (rest looked up from reference TRBV2 and TRBJ2-5): EPEVTQTPSHQVTQMGQEVILRCVPISNHLYFYWYRQILGQKVEFLVSFYNNEISEKSEIFDDQFSVERPDGSNFTLKIRSTKLEDSAMYFCASSDRGQGQETQYFGPGTRLLVL.

In this sample, this clone turned up many times. The DNA ends 3 residues before the CDR3 does, and the rest of the CDR3 is filled in from the germline J gene. The rearrangement joins TRBV6-1 to TRBJ2-1; D is perhaps TRBD2 (6 bases). Germline V gene lookup returns CDR1 MNHNS and CDR2 SASEGT. The CDR3 runs 15 residues. Trimming removed 1 base from V and 7 bases from J, with 14 bases in between. The chain's CDR3 is CASSEVGGPGNEQFF. The DNA read from the CDR3 is TGTGCCAGCAGTGAAGTCGGGGGTCCAGGTAATGAG.

This clone was found many times. The sequenced fragment ends 3 residues before the CDR3 boundary, so the rest is inferred from the germline J gene. V is TRBV7-2 and J is TRBJ2-3; TRBD2 matches at 8 bases. Looked up from germline, CDR1 is SGHTA and CDR2 is FQGNSA. CDR3 length: 15 residues. V lost 1 base to trimming and J lost 3 bases; unmatched junction nucleotides: 3. CDR3 DNA, as far as it was read: TGTGCCAGCAGCTTAGGTCCTAGCGGGACAGATACG. Protein product: CASSLGPSGTDT. The CDR3 reads in full as CASSLGPSGTDTQYF.

Regarding this clone: The CDR3 end is not reached by the read, which stops 3 residues before it; the germline J gene fills it in. The chain joins TRBV11-1 to TRBJ1-2; the match to TRBD1 covers 8 bases. Looked up from germline, CDR1 is SGHAT and CDR2 is FQDESV (reference sequence). The CDR3 is made up of 14 amino acids. CDR3 residues: CASSLQGDYSGYTF. The CDR3 DNA, read in part, is TGTGCCAGCAGCCTACAGGGGGACTATAGCGGC.

In the case of this clone: The CDR3 end lies 3 residues beyond the end of the read and is filled in from the germline J gene. V usage is TRBV18 and J usage is TRBJ1-6; TRBD1 agrees at 7 bases. V was clipped by 1 base and J by 5 bases; unmatched bases: 2. The length of the CDR3 is 15 residues. Germline CDR1 and CDR2: KGHSH and LQKENI. CDR3: CASSPRGQNNSPLHF. Incomplete CDR3 DNA: TGTGCCAGCTCACCACGGGGACAGAATAATTCACCC.

This clone was seen ten or more times. The sequenced fragment ends 3 residues before the CDR3 boundary, so the rest is inferred from the germline J gene. The chain has TRBV20-1 and TRBJ2-7; 9 bases match TRBD1. The V gene end was trimmed by 2 bases and the J gene end by 3 bases; junction bases not matched to a gene: 5. The germline V gene has CDR1 DFQATT and CDR2 SNEGSKA (reference sequence). The CDR3 is 14 amino acids. This CDR3 is CSARSGTGFYEQYF. CDR3 DNA, as far as it was read: TGCAGTGCTAGAAGCGGGACAGGGTTCTACGAG.

This clone was counted many times. The CDR3 goes on 3 residues after the read ends, and that part is filled in from the germline J gene. The chain couples TRBV7-2 to TRBJ2-7; D perhaps matches TRBD1 (7 bases). Germline CDR1 is SGHTA and CDR2 is FQGNSA. Trimming took off 1 base at V and 1 base at J, with 11 bases between the two ends. The CDR3 covers 15 residues. CDR3 DNA (partial): TGTGCCAGCAGCTTAGGCAGGGGGGAGTCCTACGAG. Translated: CASSLGRGESYE. The entire CDR3 is CASSLGRGESYEQYF.

On this clone: The DNA ends 3 residues before the CDR3 does, and the rest of the CDR3 is filled in from the germline J gene. The chain links TRBV18 to TRBJ2-3, with a tentative D call TRBD2 (7 bases). CDR1 is KGHSH, CDR2 LQKENI, per germline. The ends were cut back, 3 bases at V and 4 bases at J, with 14 bases in the middle. The CDR3 runs 15 residues. The sequenced CDR3 bases are TGTGCCAGCTCACCTGGTGCGGGGGCCGCAGATACG. This sequence encodes CASSPGAGAADT. The CDR3 as a whole reads CASSPGAGAADTQYF.

This clone has a count of ten or more. The CDR3 end falls 3 residues outside the read, so it is completed with the germline J gene. The chain recombines TRBV5-4 with TRBJ2-5, with D possibly matching TRBD1 (6 bases). This CDR3 has 15 residues. Germline loops: CDR1 SGHNT, CDR2 YYREEE (reference sequence). V shed 4 bases and J shed 2 bases, with 15 bases lying between them. This chain's CDR3 is CASSVDRWKQETQYF. The DNA read from the CDR3 is TGTGCCAGCAGCGTCGACAGGTGGAAACAAGAGACC.

This clone has at least ten counts. The CDR3 DNA, read in part, is TGCAGTGCTAGAGCACAATTCACCTACGAG. Its translation is CSARAQFTYE. The whole CDR3 sequence reads CSARAQFTYEQYF. The chain links TRBV20-1 to TRBJ2-7; no clear D. With the read ending 3 residues before the CDR3 end, the germline J gene is used to fill in that end. This CDR3 region has 13 residues. Germline loops: CDR1 DFQATT, CDR2 SNEGSKA (reference sequence). Trimming left V 1 base short and J 2 bases short, with 9 bases between.

This clone was observed many times. The DNA ends 3 residues before the CDR3 does, and the rest of the CDR3 is filled in from the germline J gene. The chain recombines TRBV7-3 with TRBJ1-1; D gene ambiguous. Trimming stripped 5 bases from V and 2 bases from J, with 9 bases between. This CDR3 spans 13 amino acids. CDR1 is SGHTA and CDR2 is FQGTGA in the germline V gene. This CDR3 is CASSIYENTEAFF. CDR3 DNA, as far as it was read: TGTGCCAGCAGCATCTACGAAAACACTGAA.

This clone was observed at least ten times. From the germline J gene comes the end of the CDR3, since the read stops 3 residues before it. This chain links TRBV7-9 with TRBJ1-2, with D possibly matching TRBD1 (5 bases). Per germline, CDR1 SEHNR and CDR2 FQNEAQ (reference sequence). The CDR3 consists of 14 residues. CDR3 region: CASSLGFSGGGYTF. CDR3 DNA, as far as it was read: TGTGCCAGCAGCTTAGGATTCAGTGGGGGGGGC. Full variable domain (rest looked up from reference TRBV7-9 and TRBJ1-2): DTGVSQNPRHKITKRGQNVTFRCDPISEHNRLYWYRQTLGQGPEFLTYFQNEAQLEKSRLLSDRFSAERPKGSFSTLEIQRTEQGDSAMYLCASSLGFSGGGYTFGSGTRLTVV.

In its sample, this clone was seen many times. The sequenced CDR3 bases are TGTGCCAGCAGTGAATGGGCGCAGGACTACGAG. It is translated as CASSEWAQDYE. The whole CDR3 sequence is CASSEWAQDYEQYF. The chain has TRBV6-1 and TRBJ2-7; D is unclear. Read coverage stops 3 residues before the CDR3 terminus; the germline J gene supplies the remainder. V was trimmed by 2 bases and J by 3 bases, leaving 11 bases between them. Germline-derived CDR1 and CDR2 are MNHNS and SASEGT. This CDR3 contains 14 residues.